One sample yielded the 25 T cell receptor beta chains listed below, sequenced in a study of blood T cell repertoires in COVID-19. Here immunoSEQ multiplex PCR was the method, and the copy in TCRdb shows in-frame clones only, minus some. The data contain 100,000 or so clones, about three quarters of them singletons. Sequencing was performed on peripheral blood. These receptors came from a woman aged 70-85 years with acute or convalescent COVID-19.

The V gene is TRBV7-9, the J gene TRBJ2-3; 7 bases line up with TRBD2. Looked up from germline, CDR1 is SEHNR and CDR2 is FQNEAQ (reference sequence). This CDR3 spans 16 amino acids. V gave up 3 bases and J gave up 2 bases; unmatched junction bases: 8. The CDR3 sequence: CASSLMGRGFTDTQYF. Here the CDR3 DNA reads TGTGCCAGCAGCTTGATGGGGCGGGGGTTCACAGATACGCAGTATTTT.

This clone has a handful of counts. The chain links TRBV24-1 to TRBJ2-2; D gene ambiguous. Germline values: CDR1 KGHDR, CDR2 SFDVKD. V was pared by 6 bases and J by 13 bases, with 20 bases between. This CDR3 spans 14 amino acids. CDR3 nucleotide sequence: TGTGCCACCAGTCGCGGTGGCACGGTTGGTAGGCTGTTTTTT. The encoded protein is CATSRGGTVGRLFF.

The chain recombines TRBV14 with TRBJ2-7; D might be TRBD2 (5 bases). The CDR3 runs 16 residues. Trimming removed 1 base at V and 3 bases at J, with 16 bases between. CDR1 is SGHDN and CDR2 is FVKESK in the germline V gene. The CDR3 here is CASSQGLTGIVYEQYF. DNA of the CDR3: TGTGCCAGCAGCCAAGGGTTAACGGGGATCGTCTACGAGCAGTACTTC.

The V and J genes are TRBV9 and TRBJ2-2; D is uncertain. Trimming cost V 4 bases and J 4 bases, with 8 bases left between them. CDR1 is SGDLS, CDR2 YYNGEE, per germline. This CDR3 comprises 13 residues. CDR3 nucleotides: TGTGCCAGCAGCCCTTATCCCACCGGGGAGCTGTTTTTT. Translation: CASSPYPTGELFF.

The V and J genes are TRBV4-3 and TRBJ2-7; 8 bases align to TRBD1. The V gene end was trimmed by 3 bases and the J gene end by 3 bases; junction bases not matched to a gene: 4. CDR1 LGHNA and CDR2 YSLEER come from the germline V gene. The CDR3 is 14 residues long. The CDR3 sequence: CASSHRTGSYEQYF. CDR3 in DNA: TGCGCCAGCAGCCATCGGACAGGGAGCTACGAGCAGTACTTC.

The chain uses TRBV4-1 and TRBJ1-2; 8 nucleotides match TRBD1. The ends lost 1 base at V and 4 bases at J; junction bases unmatched: 2. Germline V lookup: CDR1 MGHRA, CDR2 YSYEKL. The CDR3 runs 14 residues. CDR3 region: CASSQGTGFYGYTF. The CDR3 nucleotides read TGCGCCAGCAGCCAAGGGACAGGGTTCTATGGCTACACCTTC.

This clone has more than one count but fewer than ten. The chain carries TRBV2 and TRBJ1-3; TRBD1 matches at 7 bases. The junction had 5 bases not matched to a gene; V was cut back by 6 bases and J by 0 bases. Germline CDR1 reads SNHLY; CDR2 reads FYNNEI. The CDR3 spans 15 residues. The CDR3 nucleotides are TGTGCCAGCAGGGTGGGGACAGTCTCTGGAAACACCATATATTTT. It yields the protein CASRVGTVSGNTIYF.

This chain uses TRBV6-2 or TRBV6-3 with TRBJ1-1, with 7 bases aligning to TRBD1. The CDR3 has 13 amino acids. The germline CDR1 and CDR2 sequences are MNHEY and SVGEGT. After removal of 4 bases from V and 8 bases from J, the junction contained 7 bases not matched to a gene. The CDR3 DNA sequence: TGTGCCAGCAGTTTTATTCCGGGACAGGAAGCTTTCTTT. This gives the protein CASSFIPGQEAFF.

The genes are TRBV2 and TRBJ2-3; D possibly corresponds to TRBD2 (6 bases). V lost 6 bases and J lost 1, with 14 bases in between. CDR1 SNHLY and CDR2 FYNNEI come from the germline V gene. The CDR3 spans 15 residues. CDR3 protein: CASRIGGPRTDTQYF. DNA of the CDR3: TGTGCCAGCAGGATCGGGGGACCTCGCACAGATACGCAGTATTTT.

The genes are TRBV19 and TRBJ2-4, with D possibly being TRBD1 (5 bases). Germline values: CDR1 LNHDA, CDR2 SQIVND (reference sequence). With 5 bases removed from V and 8 bases from J, the gap between germline ends came to 13 bases. The CDR3 is 13 amino acids. CDR3 loop: CASSPTSRDIQYF. As DNA, the CDR3 is TGTGCCAGTAGTCCAACGAGCAGGGACATTCAGTACTTC.

The chain couples TRBV9 to TRBJ2-2; 12 positions agree with TRBD2. Germline V CDR1 and CDR2: SGDLS, YYNGEE. CDR3 length equals 16 residues. Trimming removed 2 bases from V and 5 bases from J; junction bases left unmatched: 4. This CDR3 is CASSVTSGGWTGELFF. As DNA, the CDR3 is TGTGCCAGCAGCGTGACTAGCGGGGGTTGGACCGGGGAGCTGTTTTTT.

The chain employs TRBV7-9 and TRBJ1-2, with 9 bases fitting TRBD1. CDR1 SEHNR and CDR2 FQNEAQ come from the germline V gene (reference sequence). V lost 0 bases and J lost 8; bases outside the gene matches: 7. This CDR3 has 15 amino acids. The CDR3 coding sequence is TGTGCCAGCAGCTTAGCGGGACAGGGAGGAACGGGCTACACCTTC. Translating gives CASSLAGQGGTGYTF.

J is TRBJ1-6 and V is TRBV3-1 (or the pseudogene TRBV3-2); D call uncertain. The CDR3 consists of 16 residues. Germline-derived CDR1 and CDR2 are LGHDT and YNNKEL (reference sequence). V lost 1 base, J lost 0 bases, and 7 bases lay in between. The CDR3 DNA reads TGTGCCAGCAGCCAAGCCGGGAGCTCCTATAATTCACCCCTCCACTTT. Protein product: CASSQAGSSYNSPLHF.

The rearrangement uses TRBV5-6 and TRBJ2-3; tentatively, D is TRBD2 (7 bases). V was pared by 7 bases and J by 3 bases, with 18 bases between. The germline V gene encodes CDR1 SGHDT and CDR2 YYEEEE. The CDR3 covers 15 residues. The CDR3 region is CASSLGGGRTDTQYF. The DNA for the CDR3 is TGTGCCAGCTCTCTAGGGGGGGGGCGGACAGATACGCAGTATTTT.

The gene calls are TRBV7-9 and TRBJ2-3, with D possibly TRBD1 on 5 matching bases. CDR1 and CDR2 from the germline V gene are SEHNR and FQNEAQ (reference sequence). The V and J ends lost 3 bases and 1 base respectively, with 11 bases between them. The CDR3 length is 15 residues. CDR3 protein: CASSFPGLGTDTQYF. CDR3 DNA sequence: TGTGCCAGCAGCTTCCCAGGGTTGGGCACAGATACGCAGTATTTT.

This chain joins TRBV5-8 and TRBJ1-2; D call uncertain. The CDR3 is 14 amino acids. With 2 bases removed from V and 7 bases from J, the gap between germline ends came to 15 bases. Germline CDR1 reads SGHTS; CDR2 reads YDEGEE. The CDR3 reads CASSLMVGIPGYTF. The CDR3 DNA reads TGTGCCAGCAGCTTAATGGTGGGCATCCCTGGCTACACCTTC. Together with reference TRBV5-8 and TRBJ1-2, the CDR3 gives the full variable domain: EAGVTQSPTHLIKTRGQQATLRCSPISGHTSVYWYQQALGLGLQFLLWYDEGEERNRGNFPPRFSGRQFPNYSSELNVNALELEDSALYLCASSLMVGIPGYTFGSGTRLTVV.

The chain uses TRBV3-1 (or the pseudogene TRBV3-2) and TRBJ1-5; no firm D call. The CDR3 has 12 amino acids. V lost 2 bases and J lost 4, with 3 bases in between. Germline values: CDR1 LGHDT, CDR2 YNNKEL (reference sequence). Written as DNA, the CDR3 is TGTGCCAGCAGCCAACAAAATCAGCCCCAGCATTTT. Translation: CASSQQNQPQHF.

This rearrangement joins TRBV3-1 (or the pseudogene TRBV3-2) to TRBJ2-1; 12 nucleotides line up with TRBD2. Germline CDR1 LGHDT, CDR2 YNNKEL (reference sequence). The CDR3 totals 18 residues. The V segment lost 3 bases and the J segment 0 bases; nucleotides outside the gene matches: 6. This CDR3 is CASSQDLAGGVSYNEQFF. DNA for the CDR3: TGTGCCAGCAGCCAGGACCTAGCGGGGGGGGTCTCCTACAATGAGCAGTTCTTC.

The count of this clone is one. V is TRBV6-2 or TRBV6-3 and J is TRBJ1-2, with TRBD1 matching 8 bases. The CDR3 sequence is 15 residues long. Germline V lookup: CDR1 MNHEY, CDR2 SVGEGT. V was pared by 2 bases and J by 5 bases, with 7 bases of the junction left unmatched. The CDR3 sequence is CASSYAGTGYYGYTF. DNA for the CDR3: TGTGCCAGCAGTTACGCGGGGACAGGCTATTATGGCTACACCTTC.

The chain employs TRBV5-1 and TRBJ2-1, with D possibly TRBD1 on 5 matching bases. V lost 4 bases and J lost 4, with 9 bases in between. This CDR3 comprises 13 residues. From germline, CDR1 is SGHRS and CDR2 YFSETQ. Here the CDR3 DNA reads TGCGCCAGCAGCACAGGAACGTACAATGAGCAGTTCTTC. Translating it yields CASSTGTYNEQFF.

The rearrangement links TRBV5-4 to TRBJ1-1; weak D call: TRBD1 (5 bases). The CDR3 extends over 13 amino acids. Germline assignment: CDR1 SGHNT and CDR2 YYREEE (reference sequence). The V end was cut by 2 bases, the J end by 6 bases, with 11 bases between. CDR3: CASSFTGGAEAFF. CDR3 bases: TGTGCCAGCAGCTTCACTGGGGGGGCTGAAGCTTTCTTT.

V gene TRBV28 combines with J gene TRBJ2-1, with D perhaps matching TRBD1 (6 bases). Germline CDR1 and CDR2: MDHEN and SYDVKM. Trimming shortened V by 3 bases and J by 4 bases, and 10 bases separated the two germline ends. The length of the CDR3 is 14 residues. The CDR3 coding sequence is TGTGCCAGCAGTTTTCGGACAGCTTACAATGAGCAGTTCTTC. Its protein is CASSFRTAYNEQFF.

The chain recombines TRBV6-5 with TRBJ1-6; a weak D match, TRBD1 (5 bases). The V end was cut by 4 bases, the J end by 10 bases, with 17 bases between. Per the germline V gene, CDR1 is MNHEY and CDR2 is SVGAGI. This CDR3 is 15 amino acids long. CDR3 sequence reads: CASSSFRAEESPLHF. DNA of the CDR3: TGTGCCAGCAGTTCCTTCAGGGCCGAAGAATCACCCCTCCACTTT.

The V call is TRBV7-2, the J call TRBJ2-1; D perhaps matches TRBD2 (6 bases). The CDR3 extends over 15 amino acids. Trimming shortened V by 4 bases and J by 4 bases, and 14 bases separated the two germline ends. Germline V gene data show CDR1 as SGHTA and CDR2 as FQGNSA. The CDR3 spells CASSSVAGYYNEQFF. The CDR3 region has the DNA TGTGCCAGCAGCTCCGTTGCGGGGTATTACAATGAGCAGTTCTTC.

The J gene is TRBJ2-1, the V gene TRBV19, with D tentatively TRBD1 (6 bases). CDR1 and CDR2 (germline): LNHDA, SQIVND (reference sequence). V was pared by 7 bases and J by 0 bases, with 16 bases between. The CDR3 totals 16 residues. CDR3 bases: TGTGCCAGTAAAACTGCACCCAGGGGCTCCTACAATGAGCAGTTCTTC. It is translated as CASKTAPRGSYNEQFF.